The 14 T cell receptor beta chains presented below share a single source sample, sequenced in a study of T cells in Graves' hyperthyroidism and ophthalmopathy (dated by TCRdb to about 2019). Library generation was performed with multiplex PCR. Sequencing was carried out with an Illumina HiSeq 2000. Amplification of TCR beta CDR3 regions was carried out from RNA transcripts. A first-round RT-PCR of the TCR CDR3 used the HTBI primer set with the Qiagen OneStep RT-PCR kit. Through fastp at Q25 and MiXCR, TCRdb rebuilt clones from the public reads, retaining in-frame beta chains. CDR3 protein duplicates are merged, each entry listing the most common genes and DNA. This sample comprises 700,000 or so distinct CDR3 sequences, around 15% of them detected only once. About 8.4% of the sample belongs to the ten largest clones. The material sequenced was blood. The origin of the receptors is a man aged 18 to 29 with Graves' hyperthyroidism.

The rearrangement joins TRBV6-1 to TRBJ2-6; the D is unclear. CDR3 size: 13 residues. Germline V lookup: CDR1 MNHNS, CDR2 SASEGT. V lost 7 bases and J lost 4, with 8 bases in between. The CDR3 DNA reads as TGTGCCAGCACCGCTCCCGGGGCCAACGTCCTGACTTTC. This sequence encodes CASTAPGANVLTF.

This clonotype was picked up many times. V is TRBV6-1 and J is TRBJ1-1, with D tentatively TRBD1 (6 bases). The CDR3 sequence is 13 residues long. Deletions cut 5 bases from V and 3 bases from J, with 10 bases between. Germline CDR1 is MNHNS and CDR2 is SASEGT. The chain's CDR3 is CASSPRQDTEAFF. The DNA for the CDR3 is TGTGCCAGCAGTCCCCGACAGGACACTGAAGCTTTCTTT.

This chain uses TRBV5-6 with TRBJ1-2; D may be TRBD1 (6 bases). Trimming shortened V by 4 bases and J by 5 bases, and 15 bases separated the two germline ends. The CDR3 length is 14 residues. Germline V gene lookup returns CDR1 SGHDT and CDR2 YYEEEE. The CDR3 region has the DNA TGTGCCAGCAGCCCAGGACAGCATCTATATGGCTACACCTTC. Its translation: CASSPGQHLYGYTF.

CDR3 in DNA: TGTGCCACCAGTGATCCAGGACTAGCGGAAGAGACCCAGTACTTC. This gives the protein CATSDPGLAEETQYF. This chain links TRBV24-1 with TRBJ2-5, with TRBD2 matching over 10 bases. Per germline, CDR1 KGHDR and CDR2 SFDVKD. The CDR3 is 15 amino acids. V shed 3 bases, J shed 3 bases, and the junction held 3 bases outside the gene matches.

Many counts were recorded for this clonotype. J is TRBJ2-3 and V is TRBV2, with D tentatively TRBD2 (5 bases). CDR1 and CDR2 (germline): SNHLY, FYNNEI. Trimming stripped 6 bases from V and 0 bases from J, with 10 bases between. This CDR3 has 14 residues. The CDR3 loop is CASRVSGSTDTQYF. The CDR3 region has the DNA TGTGCCAGCAGGGTCAGCGGAAGCACAGATACGCAGTATTTT.

This clonotype was seen at least ten times. The chain is built from TRBV27 and TRBJ1-1, with TRBD1 identical over 7 bases. V shed 4 bases and J 0 bases; nucleotides not matched to a gene: 5. CDR1 and CDR2 (germline): MNHEY, SMNVEV (reference sequence). This CDR3 spans 15 amino acids. CDR3 residues: CASSSGQVLNTEAFF. CDR3 coding DNA: TGTGCCAGCAGTTCAGGACAGGTTCTGAACACTGAAGCTTTCTTT.

At least ten counts were recorded for this clonotype. The J gene is TRBJ1-2, the V gene TRBV15, with D possibly matching TRBD1 (5 bases). Germline values: CDR1 LNHNV, CDR2 YYDKDF (reference sequence). The CDR3 has 13 residues. V lost 0 bases and J lost 8, with 10 bases in between. The CDR3 DNA reads TGTGCCACCAGCAGAGATCTAAGGGGAGGCTACACCTTC. Residues: CATSRDLRGGYTF.

This clonotype was counted at least ten times. This sequence joins TRBV28 and TRBJ2-7, with TRBD1 identical over 7 bases. CDR3 length: 15 residues. Trimming at V came to 4 bases and at J to 4 bases, leaving 10 bases not matched to a gene. Germline V lookup: CDR1 MDHEN, CDR2 SYDVKM. CDR3 in DNA: TGTGCCAGCAGTTCGGGGACAGCCTCGGGTTACGAGCAGTACTTC. Its protein is CASSSGTASGYEQYF. The whole variable domain, filled in from reference TRBV28 and TRBJ2-7, reads DVKVTQSSRYLVKRTGEKVFLECVQDMDHENMFWYRQDPGLGLRLIYFSYDVKMKEKGDIPEGYSVSREKKERFSLILESASTNQTSMYLCASSSGTASGYEQYFGPGTRLTVT.

The chain has TRBV19 and TRBJ2-5, with unresolved D. This CDR3 spans 13 amino acids. Between the trimmed V and J ends, which lost 7 bases and 5 bases, there was a span of 14 bases. Germline V CDR1 and CDR2: LNHDA, SQIVND (reference sequence). In DNA form, the CDR3 reads TGTGCCAGTAAGCAAGCCGTGGCGGAGACCCAGTACTTC. Translating gives CASKQAVAETQYF.

This clonotype has more than one count but fewer than ten. The V gene is TRBV12-3 or TRBV12-4, the J gene TRBJ2-6, with D possibly TRBD2 on 6 matching bases. V shed 3 bases and J shed 3 bases, with 9 bases lying between them. The CDR3 extends over 15 amino acids. CDR3 DNA: TGTGCCAGCAGTTTCGTCGGGGGTGGGGCCAACGTCCTGACTTTC. Protein product: CASSFVGGGANVLTF.

The chain has TRBV10-3 and TRBJ1-3; D gene ambiguous. The CDR3 has 16 residues. V was trimmed by 3 bases and J by 0 bases, leaving 12 bases between them. CDR1 is ENHRY and CDR2 is SYGVKD in the germline V gene. DNA for the CDR3: TGTGCCATCAGTGATCAGCACAGTTTCTCTGGAAACACCATATATTTT. Its translation is CAISDQHSFSGNTIYF.

This clonotype showed up many times. The V gene is TRBV11-2, the J gene TRBJ2-1; D gene uncertain. V lost 0 bases to trimming and J lost 3 bases, with 9 bases between them. Per germline, CDR1 SGHAT and CDR2 FQNNGV. The CDR3 is 15 amino acids. The CDR3 region is CASSLEFGFYNEQFF. Here the CDR3 DNA reads TGTGCCAGCAGCTTAGAGTTCGGTTTCTACAATGAGCAGTTCTTC.

This chain connects TRBV6-1 to TRBJ2-2; no firm D call. Trimming removed 5 bases at V and 5 bases at J, with 12 bases between. This CDR3 spans 14 amino acids. In germline, CDR1 is MNHNS, CDR2 SASEGT. The CDR3 DNA reads as TGTGCCAGCAGTCCTTCCTTAAGGACCGGGGAGCTGTTTTTT. It translates to CASSPSLRTGELFF.

V gene TRBV5-1 combines with J gene TRBJ2-7; D tentatively fits TRBD1 or TRBD2 (5 bases each). The CDR3 is made up of 13 amino acids. CDR1 and CDR2 from the germline V gene are SGHRS and YFSETQ. V was trimmed by 7 bases and J by 2 bases, leaving 13 bases between them. CDR3 sequence reads: CASCDGAPYEQYF. The CDR3 DNA reads as TGCGCCAGCTGCGACGGGGCCCCCTACGAGCAGTACTTC.